This T cell receptor (beta chain) stems from a study of cytomegalovirus exposure and HLA in healthy donors. This clone came up once. What it binds is not known. Healthy bone marrow donors made up the donors. J was trimmed by 2 bases and V by 2 bases; bases with no gene match: 6. Germline CDR1 and CDR2: SGHTA and FQGNSA. This CDR3 has 16 amino acids. Study findings and constraints: TCR beta sequences reportedly predicted most subjects' HLA-A and HLA-B alleles accurately. About 90% or about 30% of the time was how often most TCR beta V segments were productive, according to an earlier analysis.

13 Jbeta primers and 60 Vbeta primers were used for the PCR. Sequencing was performed with immunoSEQ multiplex PCR; in TCRdb, only in-frame clones are kept and a portion is missing. There are some 270,000 clones in the sample; 85% to 95% occur only once, and 1.7% lies in the top ten. Sequencing used PBMCs. J is TRBJ2-3 and V is TRBV7-2; TRBD2 matches at 8 bases. This TCR came from a girl aged 2-10 years in good health and CMV-seronegative. CDR3 amino acids: CASSLKVAGNTDTQYF. Here the CDR3 DNA reads TGTGCCAGCAGCTTAAAGGTAGCGGGGAACACAGATACGCAGTATTTT.